The clone carrying this TCR beta chain has only a few counts. The sample belongs to a study of T-cell memory formation after mild COVID-19. Looking at the study overall: The study found TCR clusters largely donor specific.

From germline, CDR1 is SGHVS and CDR2 FQNEAQ. CDR3 length: 15 residues. V was trimmed by 5 bases and J by 5 bases, leaving 16 bases between them. One entry per CDR3 protein, called by TCRdb with MiXCR from the 5' RACE reads. Of about 340,000 distinct CDR3 sequences in the sample, approximately 16% are singletons; the top ten hold about 20%. This TCR derives from a man younger than 35 who had mild COVID-19 (a few samples of this study predate the infection). Cell type and time point are not known. The chain links TRBV7-8 to TRBJ2-1; unclear D gene. Sequencing was done on a sample of PBMCs or a T cell subset sorted from them (not recorded which). DNA for the CDR3: TGTGCCAGCAGCCTAAAGAGACTGTTTCACAATGAGCAGTTCTTC. Amino acids: CASSLKRLFHNEQFF.